The present TCR beta chain was sequenced within a study of cytomegalovirus exposure and HLA in healthy donors. Study-wide context: In a previous analysis, approximately 110 million unique TCR beta sequences were found from 170 million or so T cells. Broader study findings: The authors assumed roughly uniform sequencing depth across donors for presence/absence analyses.

This clone was seen only once. The antigen is unknown. This CDR3 is built from 15 residues. In germline, CDR1 is LGHNA, CDR2 YSLEER. Trimming took 1 base from V and 8 from J; bases not matched to a gene: 5. 13 Jbeta primers and 60 Vbeta primers were used for the PCR. Sequenced by immunoSEQ multiplex PCR; TCRdb stores in-frame clones only, minus some. The sample shows approximately 150,000 clones, around 75% of them seen only once. J is TRBJ2-3 and V is TRBV4-3; 11 bases line up with TRBD2. Sequenced: PBMCs. The origin of this receptor is a man aged 60 to 69 in good health and CMV-seronegative. CDR3 DNA: TGCGCCAGCAGCCAAGGACTAGCGGGATGGGCTACGCAGTATTTT. Amino acids: CASSQGLAGWATQYF.